This T cell receptor beta chain came from a study of blood T cell repertoires in COVID-19 (dated by TCRdb to about 2020). For the wider study: Samples covering the acute and convalescent phases of COVID-19 were provided by collaborators in the United States, Italy and Spain. The material from the prospective study consisted of cDNA or gDNA derived from T cells, B-cell-depleted T cells, or PBMCs. The dataset comprised deeply sampled blood TCRbeta repertoires from subjects exposed to, actively infected with, or recovered from COVID-19. A freely available public database, intended as a resource for researchers studying the immune response to SARS-CoV-2, is where the repertoires were released. The samples were drawn from two sources: the first 160 participants of the ongoing ImmuneRACE study, and approximately 1,300 subjects contributed by 6 global collaborators. Nearly every sample came with metadata listing a de-identified subject ID, COVID-19 status, age in years and sex. Where available, HLA class I and class II types were obtained from metadata supplied by the sample provider rather than from assay-based typing.

On this clone: Its binding antigen is unknown. At one end, the junction sequence differs from germline, possibly due to a read error.

One collaborating source in Seattle enrolled patients while the patients were actively infected and followed the patients over time throughout the course of disease. The collaborating institutions used their own protocols to collect whole blood in K2EDTA tubes. Collaborator samples were shipped for TCRbeta analysis as frozen whole blood, isolated PBMCs, or DNA extracted from either sample type. What the authors observed across the whole study: The amount of clinical and demographic metadata varied by source and participant and was provided uncurated.

For CDR1 and CDR2, the germline V gene (reference sequence) lists LNHNV and YYDKDF. Reading from cysteine to phenylalanine, the CDR3 counts 13 amino acids. The sequence is cut down to CDR3 DNA, 39 bases in frame from base 1. The immunoSEQ Assay, a bias-controlled multiplex PCR, was used to amplify TCRbeta CDR3 regions from genomic DNA. In the source study's methods: The number of nucleated cells in each sample was estimated from the amplification of reference gene primers within the assay. To quantify the absolute abundance of each unique TCRbeta CDR3 rearrangement, sequence reads were collapsed and filtered. For each sample, productive Simpson clonality was calculated by taking the square root of Simpson's diversity index across productive rearrangements. TCRdb mirrors the immuneACCESS table, restricted to in-frame sequences. Some clones are absent from its copies; in checked studies, under half trace to an unresolved V gene, and the reason for the others is unknown. V and J calls and clone size are those listed in that table; D and trimming were worked out from the DNA. The sample records about 340,000 clones, about 90% of which are singletons. The leading ten clones occupy about 6% of the sample.

This receptor was obtained from a woman between 50 and 59 years old with COVID-19, enrolled during active disease. The chain employs TRBV15 and TRBJ2-4, with 12 central nucleotides matching TRBD1. The sample comprised peripheral blood. CDR3 loop: CATSSITGTGGFF. The sequenced DNA is TGTGCCACCAGCAGCATCACCGGGACAGGGGGCTTCTTC.